The 19 T cell receptor beta chains below all came from one sample that was sequenced in a study of Ad26.COV2.S vaccination and SARS-CoV-2 variants. This table comes from immunoSEQ multiplex PCR, and its TCRdb copy is limited to in-frame clones, with some not included. The sample has 97,000 or so clones; around three quarters are singletons. This specimen consisted of peripheral blood, obtained after recovery from COVID-19. These receptors were collected from a human donor who had recovered from COVID-19.

The CDR3 DNA reads as TGTGCCAGCAGCTTAGCCCTGGGCGGAGGGTACCAAGAGACCCAGTACTTC. Protein sequence: CASSLALGGGYQETQYF. V is TRBV7-6 and J is TRBJ2-5, with D possibly TRBD2 on 6 matching bases. Trimming left V 0 bases short and J 0 bases short, with 14 bases between. CDR1 and CDR2 (germline): SGHVS, FNYEAQ. The CDR3 is 17 residues long.

This rearrangement joins TRBV19 to TRBJ2-5; tentatively, D is TRBD1 or TRBD2 (5 bases each). The CDR3 loop spans 15 amino acids. CDR1 and CDR2 (germline): LNHDA, SQIVND (reference sequence). V lost 5 bases and J lost 1, with 14 bases in between. The CDR3 region is CASSWSPGPQETQYF. Written as DNA, the CDR3 is TGTGCCAGTAGTTGGTCGCCGGGGCCCCAAGAGACCCAGTACTTC.

The V call is TRBV7-2, the J call TRBJ2-7; 13 bases are shared with TRBD2. This CDR3 has 16 amino acids. The trim removed 1 base at V and 3 bases at J, leaving 3 bases unmatched. Germline CDR1 is SGHTA and CDR2 is FQGNSA. The DNA of the CDR3 is TGTGCCAGCAGCTTAGAGGGGACTAGCGGGGTCTACGAGCAGTACTTC. Its translation: CASSLEGTSGVYEQYF.

CDR3 protein: CASSQNRAEKLFF. The CDR3 nucleotides read TGTGCCAGCAGCCAAAACAGGGCTGAAAAACTGTTTTTT. The J gene is TRBJ1-4, the V gene TRBV16; a possible D gene is TRBD1 (6 bases). V was pared by 2 bases and J by 7 bases, with 8 bases between. The CDR3 length is 13 residues. Germline V gene sequence: CDR1 KGHSY, CDR2 FQNENV.

The chain is built from TRBV12-3 or TRBV12-4 and TRBJ1-1; weak D call: TRBD1 (5 bases). The CDR3 loop spans 13 amino acids. The V end lost 5 bases, the J end lost 2 bases, and 9 bases lay between the germline ends. CDR3 DNA sequence: TGTGCCAGCAGTCTGACAGAAAACACTGAAGCTTTCTTT. It codes for CASSLTENTEAFF.

V usage is TRBV13 and J usage is TRBJ1-6; weak D call: TRBD1 (6 bases). Germline V lookup: CDR1 PRHDT, CDR2 FYEKMQ (reference sequence). The CDR3 contains 16 residues. The V end lost 0 bases, the J end lost 7 bases, and 13 bases lay between the germline ends. The CDR3 DNA follows: TGTGCCAGCAGCTTAGGCGGGGGCAGAAAGAATTCACCCCTCCACTTT. Protein product: CASSLGGGRKNSPLHF.

The chain is built from TRBV2 and TRBJ1-2; tentatively, D is TRBD1 (6 bases). The CDR3 is 14 residues long. With 7 bases removed from V and 7 bases from J, the gap between germline ends came to 19 bases. Germline V gives CDR1 SNHLY, CDR2 FYNNEI. In DNA form, the CDR3 reads TGTGCCAGCAATCGGGGCAGGGGCGCAGGTGGCTACACCTTC. This sequence encodes CASNRGRGAGGYTF.

This chain uses TRBV19 with TRBJ1-4; no definite D call. The CDR3 has 13 amino acids. V gave up 7 bases and J gave up 4 bases, with 10 bases separating them. Looked up from germline, CDR1 is LNHDA and CDR2 is SQIVND (reference sequence). The CDR3 region has the DNA TGTGCCAGTACCCTCAGGAATAATGAAAAACTGTTTTTT. It specifies CASTLRNNEKLFF.

The rearrangement links TRBV7-9 to TRBJ1-1; 8 nucleotides line up with TRBD1. Per germline, CDR1 SEHNR and CDR2 FQNEAQ (reference sequence). The ends lost 6 bases at V and 3 bases at J; junction bases unmatched: 0. The CDR3 contains 12 residues. The CDR3 nucleotides read TGTGCCAGCAGGACAGGGGACACTGAAGCTTTCTTT. Translated, it gives CASRTGDTEAFF.

V gene TRBV2 combines with J gene TRBJ2-7; 9 bases map to TRBD1. Per the germline V gene, CDR1 is SNHLY and CDR2 is FYNNEI. The CDR3 sequence is 13 residues long. Unmatched junction bases numbered 7, after V lost 4 bases and J lost 9 bases. The CDR3 reads CASSGDRERGQYF. The CDR3 bases are TGTGCCAGCAGTGGGGACAGGGAGCGAGGGCAGTACTTC.

This clone has a single count. The chain employs TRBV5-5 and TRBJ1-5; tentatively, D is TRBD1 (5 bases). Germline V gene data show CDR1 as SGHKS and CDR2 as YYEKEE (reference sequence). V shed 3 bases and J shed 0 bases, with 13 bases lying between them. The CDR3 sequence is 16 residues long. The chain's CDR3 is CASSSKGRGSNQPQHF. Written as DNA, the CDR3 is TGTGCCAGCAGCTCAAAGGGGCGGGGTAGCAATCAGCCCCAGCATTTT.

The rearrangement joins TRBV9 to TRBJ2-3, with D tentatively TRBD1 (7 bases). Trimming left V 5 bases short and J 1 base short, with 14 bases between. Germline CDR1 and CDR2: SGDLS and YYNGEE. The CDR3 totals 15 residues. The CDR3, as DNA: TGTGCCAGCAGTCCAGGGGGGCAGGGCACAGATACGCAGTATTTT. Its protein product is CASSPGGQGTDTQYF.

The chain has TRBV7-2 and TRBJ2-1; possibly TRBD1 for D (5 bases). This CDR3 has 15 residues. In germline, CDR1 is SGHTA, CDR2 FQGNSA. V lost 3 bases to trimming and J lost 4 bases, with 13 bases between them. The CDR3 is CASSFEQGPYNEQFF. The CDR3, as DNA: TGTGCCAGCAGCTTTGAGCAGGGCCCTTACAATGAGCAGTTCTTC.

This clone was seen a few times. The chain employs TRBV6-2 or TRBV6-3 and TRBJ2-5; D uncertain. Trimming shortened V by 0 bases and J by 4 bases, and 6 bases separated the two germline ends. Germline V lookup: CDR1 MNHEY, CDR2 SVGEGT. This CDR3 region has 13 residues. The CDR3 loop is CASSYSPRETQYF. The DNA for the CDR3 is TGTGCCAGCAGTTACTCGCCCCGAGAGACCCAGTACTTC.

The genes are TRBV5-1 and TRBJ2-3; tentative D call: TRBD1 (6 bases). V lost 0 bases, J lost 2 bases, and 10 bases lay in between. Germline V CDR1 and CDR2: SGHRS, YFSETQ. The CDR3 contains 15 residues. The CDR3 sequence: CASSLARGPTDTQYF. Here the CDR3 DNA reads TGCGCCAGCAGCTTGGCCAGGGGCCCCACAGATACGCAGTATTTT.

The rearrangement links TRBV20-1 to TRBJ2-5; D remains unclear. The germline CDR1 and CDR2 sequences are DFQATT and SNEGSKA (reference sequence). There are 10 residues in the CDR3. V lost 6 bases and J lost 7, with 9 bases in between. The CDR3 here is CSARWGTQYF. The DNA of the CDR3 is TGCAGTGCCCGATGGGGGACCCAGTACTTC.

This rearrangement joins TRBV7-2 to TRBJ1-2; D is unclear. Trimming removed 0 bases at V and 8 bases at J, with 16 bases between. CDR3 length: 15 amino acids. Germline V CDR1 and CDR2: SGHTA, FQGNSA. The CDR3 nucleotides are TGTGCCAGCAGCTTAGCAACCGGGAACAAAGGGGGCTACACCTTC. As protein: CASSLATGNKGGYTF.

The V gene is TRBV2, the J gene TRBJ1-6; 8 bases are a match to TRBD1. With 6 bases clipped from V and 8 bases from J, the junction kept 3 bases outside the gene matches. CDR3 length: 13 amino acids. Per the germline V gene, CDR1 is SNHLY and CDR2 is FYNNEI. The CDR3 spells CASRDREHSPLHF. Written as DNA, the CDR3 is TGTGCCAGCAGGGACAGGGAGCATTCACCCCTCCACTTT.

V usage is TRBV7-9 and J usage is TRBJ1-5, with a possible D match to TRBD1 (6 bases). With 5 bases removed from V and 3 bases from J, the gap between germline ends came to 11 bases. Germline values: CDR1 SEHNR, CDR2 FQNEAQ (reference sequence). The CDR3 is 14 amino acids. Here the CDR3 DNA reads TGTGCCAGCAGCCGGACAGATCTCAATCAGCCCCAGCATTTT. Its translation: CASSRTDLNQPQHF.